This T cell receptor (beta chain) was profiled in a study of blood T cell repertoires in COVID-19. Germline V gives CDR1 LNHDA, CDR2 SQIVND (reference sequence). The germline V and J ends were trimmed by 11 bases and 0 bases, with 13 bases remaining between them. The CDR3 is 13 residues long. The assay was immunoSEQ multiplex PCR, and TCRdb's table has in-frame clones only and misses some. The data contain roughly 43,000 clones, about 88% of them singletons. This sequence was found in a woman between 50 and 59 years old who had recovered from COVID-19. This chain links TRBV19 with TRBJ1-2; D remains unclear. The specimen was PBMCs or T cells enriched from blood (not recorded which). CDR3 bases: TGTGCCCCGTGGAGGGCAACTAACTATGGCTACACCTTC. Translation gives CAPWRATNYGYTF.